The 6 T cell receptor beta chains presented below share a single source sample, sequenced in a study of identical twins. TCRdb redid the calling of the 5' RACE reads with MiXCR, one entry per CDR3 protein. Of hundreds of thousands of distinct CDR3 sequences listed, approximately 13% are singletons. In addition, the sample was reused for a study of yellow fever vaccine responses in identical twins.

Sequencing used CD8+ T cells sorted from blood. The receptors come from a woman between 18 and 29 years old in good health.

This clonotype appeared a few times. This chain connects TRBV28 to TRBJ1-1; no clear D. V was trimmed by 1 base and J by 1 base, leaving 16 bases between them. The CDR3 consists of 17 residues. Germline values: CDR1 MDHEN, CDR2 SYDVKM. CDR3 coding DNA: TGTGCCAGCAGTTTATTCGGGCCGGCTAATCAGAACACTGAAGCTTTCTTT. Amino acid sequence: CASSLFGPANQNTEAFF. Variable domain in full (rest from reference TRBV28 and TRBJ1-1): DVKVTQSSRYLVKRTGEKVFLECVQDMDHENMFWYRQDPGLGLRLIYFSYDVKMKEKGDIPEGYSVSREKKERFSLILESASTNQTSMYLCASSLFGPANQNTEAFFGQGTRLTVV.

This clonotype has a handful of counts. The chain uses TRBV9 and TRBJ2-1; the D gene could be TRBD1 or TRBD2 (7 bases each). V was clipped by 4 bases and J by 6 bases, with 20 bases between them. This CDR3 region has 16 residues. Per the germline V gene, CDR1 is SGDLS and CDR2 is YYNGEE. CDR3 coding DNA: TGTGCCAGCAGCCCAGGGGGGGTGCTCTCTCTCAATGAGCAGTTCTTC. Amino acids: CASSPGGVLSLNEQFF.

At least ten counts were recorded for this clonotype. This chain links TRBV6-1 with TRBJ1-2, with D maybe TRBD1 (5 bases). The CDR3 is made up of 15 amino acids. V lost 4 bases, J lost 4 bases, and 16 bases lay in between. CDR1 MNHNS and CDR2 SASEGT come from the germline V gene. Here the CDR3 DNA reads TGTGCCAGCAGTGCCCAGGGAGGAGGTCCCTATGGCTACACCTTC. Encoded protein: CASSAQGGGPYGYTF.

There are a few counts of this clonotype. The chain combines TRBV6-5 with TRBJ2-1; 7 nucleotides align to TRBD2. This CDR3 contains 14 residues. Germline V gene sequence: CDR1 MNHEY, CDR2 SVGAGI. Unmatched junction bases numbered 4, after V lost 0 bases and J lost 8 bases. In DNA, the CDR3 is TGTGCCAGCAGTTACTCGACGAGCGGGGATGAGCAGTTCTTC. It encodes CASSYSTSGDEQFF.

This clonotype showed up just a few times. V gene TRBV20-1 combines with J gene TRBJ1-5; a weak D match, TRBD1 (5 bases). CDR1 DFQATT and CDR2 SNEGSKA come from the germline V gene (reference sequence). V dropped 3 bases and J dropped 6 bases, with 21 bases sitting between them. The CDR3 has 16 amino acids. The CDR3 here is CSASYGTGTDFQPQHF. In nucleotides, the CDR3 is TGCAGTGCTAGTTACGGGACCGGGACCGATTTTCAGCCCCAGCATTTT.

This chain connects TRBV9 to TRBJ2-1, with 8 nucleotides matching TRBD2. After removal of 3 bases from V and 8 bases from J, the junction contained 7 bases not matched to a gene. The CDR3 contains 14 residues. Germline loops: CDR1 SGDLS, CDR2 YYNGEE. The CDR3 protein is CASSAGGAVHEQFF. The DNA for the CDR3 is TGTGCCAGCAGCGCGGGGGGGGCCGTCCATGAGCAGTTCTTC.